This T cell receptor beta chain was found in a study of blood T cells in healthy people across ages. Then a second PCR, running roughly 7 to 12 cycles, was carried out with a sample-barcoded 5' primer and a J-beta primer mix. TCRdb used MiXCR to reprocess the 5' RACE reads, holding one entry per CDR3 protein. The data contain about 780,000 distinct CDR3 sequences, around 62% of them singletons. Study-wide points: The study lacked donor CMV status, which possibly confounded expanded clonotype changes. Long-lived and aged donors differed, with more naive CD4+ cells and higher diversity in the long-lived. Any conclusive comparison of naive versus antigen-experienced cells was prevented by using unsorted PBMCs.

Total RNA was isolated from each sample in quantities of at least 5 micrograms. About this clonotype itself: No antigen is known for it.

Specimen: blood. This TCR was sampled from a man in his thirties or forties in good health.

The DNA of the CDR3 is TGCAGTGCTAGAGGGACAGAGAGAGTTGAGCAGTACTTC. Amino acid sequence: CSARGTERVEQYF. V gene TRBV20-1 combines with J gene TRBJ2-7, with a tentative D call TRBD1 (6 bases). V was clipped by 1 base and J by 7 bases, with 14 bases between them. The germline CDR1 and CDR2 sequences are DFQATT and SNEGSKA (reference sequence). The length of the CDR3 is 13 residues.